Following are 5 T cell receptor beta chains from one sample sequenced in a study of read filtering for tumor transcriptome and immune sequencing. The library was built from about 400 ng RNA with molecular barcoded adaptors for alpha/delta and beta/gamma chains. TCRdb re-called the reads through MiXCR, storing one row per CDR3 protein. The sample shows about 35,000 distinct CDR3 sequences, roughly an eighth of them seen only once. The sequenced material came from a population of CD138-negative cells sorted from bone marrow. The source of these receptors is a donor at least 40 years old with multiple myeloma.

Comments on this clonotype: This may arise from a read error, as a much more abundant clone is one base away. The chain uses TRBV20-1 and TRBJ2-2, with 11 nucleotides matching TRBD2. V was pared by 5 bases and J by 8 bases, with 7 bases of the junction left unmatched. The length of the CDR3 is 14 residues. The germline V gene has CDR1 DFQATT and CDR2 SNEGSKA (reference sequence). CDR3 DNA: TGCAGTGCTGCCATGACTAGCGGGATTGGGGAGCTGTTTTTT. Translation: CSAAMTSGIGELFF.

Ten or more counts support this clonotype. The chain has TRBV6-1 and TRBJ2-5; D gene uncertain. V shed 8 bases and J shed 4 bases, with 11 bases lying between them. Germline-derived CDR1 and CDR2 are MNHNS and SASEGT. This CDR3 comprises 12 residues. CDR3 DNA sequence: TGTGCCAGCTCTATTAGAGGAGAGACCCAGTACTTC. Protein sequence: CASSIRGETQYF.

This clonotype was seen repeatedly, ten times or more. A much larger clone differs from this one at a single base, so this may be a read error. The genes are TRBV11-2 and TRBJ2-1; D gene unclear. This CDR3 region has 12 residues. The germline V gene encodes CDR1 SGHAT and CDR2 FQNNGV. V lost 5 bases to trimming and J lost 12 bases, with 14 bases between them. The CDR3 is CASSVFTWRQFF. As DNA, the CDR3 is TGTGCCAGCAGCGTTTTTACATGGAGGCAGTTCTTC.

By share, this clonotype ranks as medium-sized. This chain links TRBV28 with TRBJ2-7, with 8 bases aligning to TRBD1. CDR1 and CDR2 (germline): MDHEN, SYDVKM. There are 18 residues in the CDR3. V trimming: 5 bases; J trimming: 1 base; junction bases outside the gene matches: 16. The CDR3 bases are TGTGCCAGCAGTCGATACTGGGGCCCGACAGGGGCTTCCTACGAGCAGTACTTC. Translated, it gives CASSRYWGPTGASYEQYF.

In this sample, this clonotype turned up many times. V gene TRBV2 combines with J gene TRBJ1-5, with a tentative D call TRBD1 (5 bases). CDR1 is SNHLY and CDR2 is FYNNEI in the germline V gene. The CDR3 covers 13 residues. Deletions cut 6 bases from V and 5 bases from J, with 11 bases between. DNA for the CDR3: TGTGCCAGCAGCCTCGACAGTTATCAGCCCCAGCATTTT. The encoded protein is CASSLDSYQPQHF.